The clone carrying this T cell receptor (beta chain) is medium-sized (0.01 to 0.1%) by share. Antigen: not known. The sample is drawn from a study of spatial heterogeneity in lung cancer. General study results and limits: Ubiquitous and regional nonsynonymous mutations were tracked by counts of ubiquitous and regional expanded TCRs, respectively. The study found that expanded intratumoral alpha and beta TCR counts tracked tumor mutation counts.

Time point meaning: sample taken at primary tumor resection. TCR cDNA molecules each carried a unique molecular identifier. TCRdb ran MiXCR on the 5' RACE reads and lists one entry per CDR3 protein. The data show about 5,100 distinct CDR3 sequences, roughly 8% seen once. Germline CDR1 is SGHRS and CDR2 is YFSETQ. This CDR3 contains 15 residues. The V end was cut by 4 bases, the J end by 1 base, with 13 bases between. This sample comprised lung tumor tissue, obtained at surgery. The clonotype comes from a female donor with early-stage non-small cell lung cancer. The V call is TRBV5-1, the J call TRBJ2-3; D is unresolved. CDR3 amino acids: CASSHYADGTDTQYF. CDR3 nucleotides: TGCGCCAGCAGCCACTACGCGGATGGCACAGATACGCAGTATTTT.